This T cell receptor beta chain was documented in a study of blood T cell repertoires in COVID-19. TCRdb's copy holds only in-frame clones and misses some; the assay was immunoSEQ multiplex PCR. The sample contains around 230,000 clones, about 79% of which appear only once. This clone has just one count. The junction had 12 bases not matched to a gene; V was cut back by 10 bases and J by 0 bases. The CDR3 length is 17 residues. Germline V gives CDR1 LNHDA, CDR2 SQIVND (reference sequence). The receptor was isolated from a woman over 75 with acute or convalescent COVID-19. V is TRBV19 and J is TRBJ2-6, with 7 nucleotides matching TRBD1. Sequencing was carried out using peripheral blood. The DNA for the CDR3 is TGTGCCACCACGACCGGGACAGCCCTCTCTGGGGCCAACGTCCTGACTTTC. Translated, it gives CATTTGTALSGANVLTF.